This T cell receptor beta chain was observed in a study of response to subunit inactivated influenza vaccine. This clonotype was counted many times. TCRdb independently ran MiXCR on the RT-PCR reads; one entry per CDR3 protein. The sample includes some 540,000 distinct CDR3 sequences, approximately 20% of them seen just once. These records were also assigned to another study, of T cells expressing NK-cell markers. That report adds: It was by 5'RACE template switching with UMIs that TCR beta cDNA was made. According to the study, TCR beta repertoires originated from sorted CD3+CD56+NKG2C+, CD3+CD56+NKG2C- and CD3+CD56-NKG2C+ T cells. Several donors likewise had their CD3+CD56-NKG2C+ fraction led by these clonotypes.

Material: CD4+ T cells sorted from PBMCs, obtained roughly 12 days after vaccination. The receptor's source is a man over 45 who received an inactivated influenza vaccine.

The DNA of the CDR3 is TGCAGTGCTACCCCAGGGAGTGCCGGGGAGCTGTTTTTT. Residues: CSATPGSAGELFF. The chain recombines TRBV20-1 with TRBJ2-2; D assignment may be TRBD1 or TRBD2 (5 bases each). There are 13 residues in the CDR3. Looked up from germline, CDR1 is DFQATT and CDR2 is SNEGSKA (reference sequence). With 4 bases removed from V and 6 bases from J, the gap between germline ends came to 12 bases.